The 19 T cell receptor beta chains listed next were all sequenced from one sample in a study of regulatory T cells in long-lasting Graves disease. Libraries of TCR beta came from iRepertoire HTBI primers plus Arm-PCR of CDR3 regions. MiXCR, applied by TCRdb to the multiplex PCR reads, yields one record per CDR3 protein. The table records 350,000 to 500,000 distinct CDR3 sequences, about 15% of them present only once. Indicated time point: newly diagnosed GD, antithyroid drugs for less than 3 months. RNA from PBMCs was the source of the TCR library. The sample also formed part of further work on T cells in Graves' hyperthyroidism and ophthalmopathy.

Sequenced material: peripheral blood mononuclear cells (PBMCs), taken at new diagnosis, from a patient treated with antithyroid drugs. The receptors come from a woman aged 18-29 years with Graves disease.

This clonotype was observed at least ten times. This chain joins TRBV7-3 and TRBJ2-1, with 8 bases lining up with TRBD1. Trimming took 6 bases from V and 3 from J; bases not matched to a gene: 4. The germline CDR1 and CDR2 sequences are SGHTA and FQGTGA. The CDR3 totals 14 residues. The CDR3 DNA reads as TGTGCCAGCAGTTCCGGGACAGGCTACAATGAGCAGTTCTTC. Translated, it gives CASSSGTGYNEQFF. The whole variable domain, filled in from reference TRBV7-3 and TRBJ2-1, reads GAGVSQTPSNKVTEKGKYVELRCDPISGHTALYWYRQSLGQGPEFLIYFQGTGAADDSGLPNDRFFAVRPEGSVSTLKIQRTERGDSAVYLCASSSGTGYNEQFFGPGTRLTVL.

The chain is built from TRBV4-2 and TRBJ2-2; a weak D match, TRBD2 (6 bases). The CDR3 loop spans 15 amino acids. Germline CDR1 and CDR2: LGHNA and YNFKEQ. V lost 3 bases and J 5 bases, leaving 13 bases between the germline ends. The CDR3 region has the DNA TGTGCCAGCAGCCAGGGACTCCTTTTTACCGGGGAGCTGTTTTTT. Translation gives CASSQGLLFTGELFF.

The J gene is TRBJ2-2, the V gene TRBV3-1; D is unresolved. The CDR3 loop spans 16 amino acids. CDR1 LGHDT and CDR2 YNNKEL come from the germline V gene (reference sequence). Trimming took off 2 bases at V and 7 bases at J, with 17 bases between the two ends. The CDR3 loop is CASSQRSPTQLGELFF. The CDR3 DNA follows: TGTGCCAGCAGCCAAAGAAGTCCGACTCAGCTCGGGGAGCTGTTTTTT.

This clonotype was found many times. The chain uses TRBV3-1 and TRBJ1-5; D unclear. With 1 base removed from V and 2 bases from J, the gap between germline ends came to 3 bases. There are 13 residues in the CDR3. Germline lookup yields CDR1 LGHDT and CDR2 YNNKEL (reference sequence). CDR3 loop: CASSQARNQPQHF. Here the CDR3 DNA reads TGTGCCAGCAGCCAAGCGCGCAATCAGCCCCAGCATTTT.

The V call is TRBV27, the J call TRBJ2-5; 9 bases map to TRBD2. This CDR3 contains 15 residues. Germline V gene sequence: CDR1 MNHEY, CDR2 SMNVEV (reference sequence). Losses at the gene ends were 3 bases for V and 5 bases for J; bases not matched to a gene: 7. Here the CDR3 reads CASSFSGSLLETQYF. The CDR3 bases are TGTGCCAGCAGTTTTAGCGGGAGTTTGTTGGAGACCCAGTACTTC.

The rearrangement links TRBV4-3 to TRBJ2-7, with D possibly matching TRBD1 (6 bases). This CDR3 has 14 residues. Germline CDR1 reads LGHNA; CDR2 reads YSLEER. V was cut by 1 base and J by 0 bases, with 7 bases left in between. As DNA, the CDR3 is TGCGCCAGCAGCCAAGGACAGGCCTCCTACGAGCAGTACTTC. Its protein is CASSQGQASYEQYF.

This clonotype was found many times. The chain carries TRBV11-3 and TRBJ2-3, with TRBD2 identical over 7 bases. CDR1 is SGHNT, CDR2 YENEEA, per germline. The CDR3 covers 16 residues. V dropped 0 bases and J dropped 3; count of bases not matched to a gene: 6. CDR3 region: CASSLDLSGRTDTQYF. In nucleotides, the CDR3 is TGTGCCAGCAGCTTAGATCTCTCCGGGAGGACAGATACGCAGTATTTT.

This clonotype was counted at least ten times. V is TRBV27 and J is TRBJ2-1; no firm D call. Trimming removed 6 bases at V and 5 bases at J, with 11 bases between. Germline V gene lookup returns CDR1 MNHEY and CDR2 SMNVEV (reference sequence). The CDR3 spans 13 residues. In DNA form, the CDR3 reads TGTGCCAGCAGCGACGGAGAGGACAATGAGCAGTTCTTC. Protein sequence: CASSDGEDNEQFF.

This clonotype was seen ten or more times. The rearrangement joins TRBV6-1 to TRBJ1-6; D is uncertain. Looked up from germline, CDR1 is MNHNS and CDR2 is SASEGT. V lost 1 base and J lost 10, with 11 bases in between. CDR3 size: 14 residues. CDR3 sequence reads: CASSEVGVTSPLHF. The DNA for the CDR3 is TGTGCCAGCAGTGAAGTCGGGGTCACCTCACCCCTCCACTTT.

This clonotype was recorded at least ten times. The CDR3 DNA sequence: TGTGCCAGCAGTGAAGCGCTTCGGACCGCGGCCCAGTACTTC. This encodes CASSEALRTAAQYF. The chain has TRBV2 and TRBJ2-5; D remains ambiguous. From germline, CDR1 is SNHLY and CDR2 FYNNEI. V was clipped by 0 bases and J by 9 bases, with 14 bases between them. The CDR3 extends over 14 amino acids. The full variable domain, rest sourced from reference TRBV2 and TRBJ2-5, is EPEVTQTPSHQVTQMGQEVILRCVPISNHLYFYWYRQILGQKVEFLVSFYNNEISEKSEIFDDQFSVERPDGSNFTLKIRSTKLEDSAMYFCASSEALRTAAQYFGPGTRLLVL.

In this sample, this clonotype turned up a few times. The chain is built from TRBV19 and TRBJ2-3, with D possibly matching TRBD1 (6 bases). Germline V gives CDR1 LNHDA, CDR2 SQIVND (reference sequence). The CDR3 has 15 amino acids. The V end lost 6 bases, the J end lost 0 bases, and 13 bases lay between the germline ends. The CDR3 DNA reads TGTGCCAGTAGGGACAGTTACACTAGCACAGATACGCAGTATTTT. Its translation is CASRDSYTSTDTQYF. Using reference TRBV19 and TRBJ2-3 for the parts outside the CDR3, the full variable domain is DGGITQSPKYLFRKEGQNVTLSCEQNLNHDAMYWYRQDPGQGLRLIYYSQIVNDFQKGDIAEGYSVSREKKESFPLTVTSAQKNPTAFYLCASRDSYTSTDTQYFGPGTRLTVL.

This clonotype was observed at least ten times. The V and J genes are TRBV15 and TRBJ2-5; maybe TRBD1 (6 bases). The germline V and J ends were trimmed by 0 bases and 0 bases, with 8 bases remaining between them. The CDR3 runs 15 residues. Looked up from germline, CDR1 is LNHNV and CDR2 is YYDKDF (reference sequence). This CDR3 reads CATSRDWTDQETQYF. CDR3 bases: TGTGCCACCAGCAGAGATTGGACAGACCAAGAGACCCAGTACTTC.

This clonotype was seen ten or more times. The gene calls are TRBV7-6 and TRBJ2-1, with 8 bases fitting TRBD2. Trimming cost V 5 bases and J 4 bases; bases outside gene matches: 7. Germline V gene lookup returns CDR1 SGHVS and CDR2 FNYEAQ. The CDR3 is 15 amino acids. The CDR3 loop is CASSLVSGAYNEQFF. In DNA form, the CDR3 reads TGTGCCAGCAGCCTCGTTAGCGGGGCATACAATGAGCAGTTCTTC.

This clonotype was seen many times. The rearrangement uses TRBV28 and TRBJ1-4; D is unclear. This CDR3 spans 14 amino acids. CDR1 is MDHEN, CDR2 SYDVKM, per germline. V was trimmed by 1 base and J by 8 bases, leaving 11 bases between them. CDR3 protein: CASSLSGGSEKLFF. The CDR3 DNA reads TGTGCCAGCAGTTTATCCGGCGGCTCAGAAAAACTGTTTTTT.

This clonotype was detected ten times or more. The CDR3: CSARRGDGAGLYNEQFF. The CDR3 coding sequence is TGCAGTGCTAGACGGGGGGACGGGGCAGGTCTATACAATGAGCAGTTCTTC. The J gene is TRBJ2-1, the V gene TRBV20-1; 7 bases line up with TRBD2. The germline gives CDR1 DFQATT, CDR2 SNEGSKA (reference sequence). There are 17 residues in the CDR3. With V trimmed by 2 bases and J by 4 bases, 14 bases remained unmatched.

This clonotype was counted between two and nine times. J is TRBJ2-3 and V is TRBV5-1; 7 nucleotides agree with TRBD1. Germline CDR1 is SGHRS and CDR2 is YFSETQ. Trimming at V came to 3 bases and at J to 0 bases, leaving 4 bases not matched to a gene. The CDR3 has 15 amino acids. The CDR3 sequence is CASSSGQVSTDTQYF. The CDR3 nucleotides are TGCGCCAGCAGCTCTGGACAGGTTAGCACAGATACGCAGTATTTT.

This clonotype came up a few times. The J gene is TRBJ2-3, the V gene TRBV6-2 or TRBV6-3; the D is unclear. Germline V lookup: CDR1 MNHEY, CDR2 SVGEGT. With 2 bases removed from V and 0 bases from J, the gap between germline ends came to 15 bases. This CDR3 contains 17 residues. The CDR3 nucleotides read TGTGCCAGCAGTTACCCCGTCCTGGAAACTAGCACAGATACGCAGTATTTT. Translating it yields CASSYPVLETSTDTQYF.

This clonotype was counted ten times or more. The chain links TRBV12-3 or TRBV12-4 to TRBJ2-3; tentatively, D is TRBD2 (6 bases). The J call may be in error: the DNA end matches TRBJ2-1 better. The CDR3 consists of 13 residues. Here the CDR3 reads CASSIRWDYEQFF. CDR3 DNA: TGTGCCAGCAGTATTCGATGGGACTATGAGCAGTTCTTC.

The chain couples TRBV7-9 to TRBJ2-1; 11 bases match TRBD1. The V gene end was trimmed by 5 bases and the J gene end by 9 bases; junction bases not matched to a gene: 12. CDR1 and CDR2 from the germline V gene are SEHNR and FQNEAQ (reference sequence). The CDR3 is 16 amino acids. The CDR3 nucleotides read TGTGCCAGCAGCACAACCCTCGGGGACAGGGGGTTTGAGCAGTTCTTC. As protein: CASSTTLGDRGFEQFF.